The source of this TCR beta chain is a study of shared clonotypes between healthy human individuals. Study conclusions and caveats: Naive subsets typically showed greater estimated richness than memory subsets.

Healthy adults negative for HIV, lacking recent acute infections or vaccinations, served as donors. With respect to this clone: Antigen specificity is unknown.

The germline V gene encodes CDR1 SGHVS and CDR2 FQNEAQ. The length of the CDR3 is 14 residues. V dropped 2 bases and J dropped 7 bases, with 12 bases sitting between them. TCRdb's table, derived via immunoSEQ multiplex PCR, lists solely in-frame clones and lacks some. This sample has a few million clones, with 95% found just once. J is TRBJ1-5 and V is TRBV7-8; D possibly corresponds to TRBD1 (6 bases). Sequencing was performed on naive CD4+ T cells sorted from blood. The subset denotes: CD45RA+ positively selected. The origin of this receptor is a man between 18 and 35 years old in good health. The chain's CDR3 is CASSLQGYEQPQHF. CDR3 coding DNA: TGTGCCAGCAGCTTACAGGGGTATGAGCAGCCCCAGCATTTT.